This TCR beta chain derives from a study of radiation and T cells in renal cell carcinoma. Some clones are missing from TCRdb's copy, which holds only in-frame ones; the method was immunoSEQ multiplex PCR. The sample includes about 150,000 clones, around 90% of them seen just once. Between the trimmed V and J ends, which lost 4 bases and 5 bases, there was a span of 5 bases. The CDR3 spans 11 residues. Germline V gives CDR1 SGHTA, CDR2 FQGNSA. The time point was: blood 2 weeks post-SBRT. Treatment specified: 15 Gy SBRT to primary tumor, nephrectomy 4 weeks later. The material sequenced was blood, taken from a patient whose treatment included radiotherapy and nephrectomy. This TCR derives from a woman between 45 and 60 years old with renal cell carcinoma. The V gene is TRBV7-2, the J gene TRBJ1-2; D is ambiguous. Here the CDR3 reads CASSSDYGYTF. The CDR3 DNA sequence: TGTGCCAGCAGCTCCGATTATGGCTACACCTTC.